Below, 29 T cell receptor beta chains from the same sample are listed, as sequenced in a study of beta chain features in type 1 diabetes. Expressed TCRB transcripts were sequenced because the entire RNA isolate underwent reverse transcription. Using immunoSEQ multiplex PCR, the repertoire was profiled, and TCRdb retains in-frame clones only, with some absent. The sample shows a few hundred thousand clones, about 14% of them seen only once. Sequenced sample: naive CD4+ T cells from blood. The receptors shown here come from a woman in her late teens or twenties in good health.

The V gene is TRBV4-2, the J gene TRBJ1-5; no firm D call. Germline lookup yields CDR1 LGHNA and CDR2 YNFKEQ. This CDR3 has 17 amino acids. Trimming pared 0 bases from V and 5 bases from J, leaving 17 bases between. The CDR3: CASSQDAGQTIYQPQHF. CDR3 coding DNA: TGTGCCAGCAGCCAAGATGCGGGTCAGACAATATATCAGCCCCAGCATTTT.

The chain has TRBV2 and TRBJ1-2, with D perhaps matching TRBD1 (5 bases). The CDR3 covers 14 residues. CDR1 is SNHLY and CDR2 is FYNNEI in the germline V gene. Trimming took 5 bases from V and 3 from J, leaving 13 bases between them. The CDR3 here is CASSRSDIYYGYTF. The CDR3, as DNA: TGTGCCAGCAGTAGGTCGGACATATACTATGGCTACACCTTC. Full variable domain (remainder filled in from reference TRBV2 and TRBJ1-2): EPEVTQTPSHQVTQMGQEVILRCVPISNHLYFYWYRQILGQKVEFLVSFYNNEISEKSEIFDDQFSVERPDGSNFTLKIRSTKLEDSAMYFCASSRSDIYYGYTFGSGTRLTVV.

This rearrangement joins TRBV27 to TRBJ2-7, with a weak D call TRBD2 (6 bases). Deletions cut 5 bases from V and 0 bases from J, with 14 bases between. The CDR3 totals 15 residues. CDR1 MNHEY and CDR2 SMNVEV come from the germline V gene (reference sequence). CDR3 coding DNA: TGTGCCAGCAGTCCCCAGGGACTCCTCTCCTACGAGCAGTACTTC. Translated: CASSPQGLLSYEQYF.

A few counts support this clone. This chain connects TRBV6-6 to TRBJ2-7, with TRBD1 identical over 7 bases. The germline CDR1 and CDR2 sequences are MNHNY and SVGAGI (reference sequence). The CDR3 runs 15 residues. J lost 3 bases, V lost 8 bases, and 13 bases had no gene match. The CDR3 loop reads CASRAPGTVLYEQYF. CDR3 nucleotides: TGTGCCAGCCGAGCCCCCGGGACAGTCCTCTACGAGCAGTACTTC.

The chain joins TRBV6-5 to TRBJ1-5, with D uncertain. CDR3 size: 13 residues. Trimming took off 2 bases at V and 7 bases at J, with 9 bases between the two ends. Germline V gene lookup returns CDR1 MNHEY and CDR2 SVGAGI. The CDR3 DNA reads TGTGCCAGCAGTTACAGGGAGGCCCAGCCCCAGCATTTT. This sequence encodes CASSYREAQPQHF.

This clone was detected a few times. The genes are TRBV30 and TRBJ1-1; maybe TRBD1 (5 bases). CDR1 is GTSNPN, CDR2 SVGIG, per germline (reference sequence). The length of the CDR3 is 13 residues. Trimming took 4 bases from V and 6 from J, leaving 15 bases between them. This CDR3 is CAWNWERGSEAFF. In DNA, the CDR3 is TGTGCCTGGAATTGGGAAAGGGGTTCTGAAGCTTTCTTT.

This clone occurred a few times. This chain links TRBV29-1 with TRBJ2-6, with D maybe TRBD1 (5 bases). The CDR3 is made up of 16 amino acids. Trimming cost V 2 bases and J 5 bases, with 16 bases left between them. Germline V gives CDR1 SQVTM, CDR2 ANQGSEA. CDR3 sequence (DNA): TGCAGCGTTGAAAACTCCAGGGCCGGGTGGGCCAACGTCCTGACTTTC. This gives the protein CSVENSRAGWANVLTF.

This clone was counted a few times. This chain joins TRBV29-1 and TRBJ2-7; 9 positions match TRBD2. The CDR3 totals 13 residues. V dropped 5 bases and J dropped 5; count of bases not matched to a gene: 7. Germline CDR1 and CDR2: SQVTM and ANQGSEA. The DNA of the CDR3 is TGCAGCGTTAGCGGGAGGATAACGGACGAGCAGTACTTC. It translates to CSVSGRITDEQYF.

The chain is built from TRBV18 and TRBJ2-3, with a possible D match to TRBD2 (5 bases). The germline V gene encodes CDR1 KGHSH and CDR2 LQKENI. The V gene lost 1 base and the J gene lost 0 bases, with 11 bases spanning the gap. This CDR3 region has 16 residues. The CDR3: CASSPQAGTSTDTQYF. The CDR3 bases are TGTGCCAGCTCACCACAGGCGGGTACTAGCACAGATACGCAGTATTTT.

J is TRBJ1-2 and V is TRBV7-9; 11 nucleotides align to TRBD1. The V segment lost 5 bases and the J segment 3 bases; nucleotides outside the gene matches: 8. The CDR3 loop spans 16 amino acids. CDR1 is SEHNR and CDR2 is FQNEAQ in the germline V gene (reference sequence). Here the CDR3 DNA reads TGTGCCAGCAGCCAGGACAGGGGGCGCATGGACTATGGCTACACCTTC. Its protein product is CASSQDRGRMDYGYTF.

This clone was seen only a few times. J is TRBJ2-6 and V is TRBV30; D gene ambiguous. Deletions cut 4 bases from V and 1 base from J, with 5 bases between. The germline V gene encodes CDR1 GTSNPN and CDR2 SVGIG (reference sequence). The CDR3 runs 13 residues. The CDR3 DNA reads as TGTGCCTGGACCGTATCTGGGGCCAACGTCCTGACTTTC. Translation gives CAWTVSGANVLTF. The whole variable domain, filled in from reference TRBV30 and TRBJ2-6, reads SQTIHQWPATLVQPVGSPLSLECTVEGTSNPNLYWYRQAAGRGLQLLFYSVGIGQISSEVPQNLSASRPQDRQFILSSKKLLLSDSGFYLCAWTVSGANVLTFGAGSRLTVL.

The chain has TRBV27 and TRBJ2-1; maybe TRBD1 (5 bases). Germline values: CDR1 MNHEY, CDR2 SMNVEV (reference sequence). The V end was cut by 2 bases, the J end by 4 bases, with 6 bases between. The CDR3 sequence is 13 residues long. CDR3 amino acids: CASSLDSYNEQFF. CDR3 coding DNA: TGTGCCAGCAGTTTAGACAGTTACAATGAGCAGTTCTTC.

The genes are TRBV25-1 and TRBJ2-3; 8 nucleotides align to TRBD2. CDR3 size: 15 residues. V was clipped by 7 bases and J by 6 bases; unmatched bases: 12. Germline lookup yields CDR1 MGHDK and CDR2 SYGVNS. The chain's CDR3 is CASKHGLAGLDTQYF. The DNA for the CDR3 is TGTGCCAGCAAGCACGGGCTAGCGGGTCTTGATACGCAGTATTTT.

The gene calls are TRBV5-4 and TRBJ1-1; D is ambiguous. This CDR3 contains 16 residues. Germline CDR1 reads SGHNT; CDR2 reads YYREEE (reference sequence). Trimming pared 5 bases from V and 4 bases from J, leaving 21 bases between. The CDR3 reads CASRNDVWGRGTEAFF. The DNA of the CDR3 is TGTGCCAGCAGAAATGATGTTTGGGGTCGGGGCACTGAAGCTTTCTTT.

This clone was found a few times. The V and J genes are TRBV2 and TRBJ2-4, with 8 bases that match TRBD1. Trimming removed 4 bases from V and 1 base from J; junction bases left unmatched: 3. This CDR3 has 15 amino acids. Germline lookup yields CDR1 SNHLY and CDR2 FYNNEI. CDR3 sequence reads: CASSADRAAKNIQYF. The CDR3 DNA follows: TGTGCCAGCAGTGCGGACAGGGCGGCCAAAAACATTCAGTACTTC.

A few counts support this clone. The gene calls are TRBV30 and TRBJ2-7, with a possible D match to TRBD1 (6 bases). The V end was cut by 8 bases, the J end by 1 base, with 12 bases between. Looked up from germline, CDR1 is GTSNPN and CDR2 is SVGIG (reference sequence). There are 12 residues in the CDR3. CDR3 region: CAQTGGSYEQYF. The CDR3 region has the DNA TGTGCCCAGACAGGCGGATCCTACGAGCAGTACTTC.

This clone was seen more than once but under ten times. J is TRBJ2-1 and V is TRBV30, with 9 bases lining up with TRBD2. The CDR3 is 13 amino acids. Germline V gene sequence: CDR1 GTSNPN, CDR2 SVGIG (reference sequence). V was clipped by 0 bases and J by 9 bases; unmatched bases: 3. The CDR3 DNA is TGTGCCTGGAGTGTAAGGCGGGAGGGTGAGCAGTTCTTC. It codes for CAWSVRREGEQFF.

The V and J genes are TRBV10-3 and TRBJ2-1, with 9 bases that match TRBD2. V was clipped by 5 bases and J by 0 bases; unmatched bases: 2. The CDR3 is made up of 15 amino acids. Germline CDR1 is ENHRY and CDR2 is SYGVKD. For the CDR3, the DNA is TGTGCCATCAGTCCAGCGGGAGGCTCCTACAATGAGCAGTTCTTC. Translated, it gives CAISPAGGSYNEQFF.

The V call is TRBV4-1, the J call TRBJ2-1; perhaps TRBD2 as D (6 bases). CDR1 MGHRA and CDR2 YSYEKL come from the germline V gene. V lost 2 bases and J lost 8, with 19 bases in between. The CDR3 runs to 16 residues. The CDR3 DNA reads as TGCGCCAGCAGCCAACCCGGGACTGCCTCCCGGTATGAGCAGTTCTTC. The encoded protein is CASSQPGTASRYEQFF.

This clone was observed a few times. This chain joins TRBV2 and TRBJ2-1; TRBD2 matches at 14 bases. CDR1 is SNHLY and CDR2 is FYNNEI in the germline V gene. J was trimmed by 0 bases and V by 6 bases; bases with no gene match: 1. The CDR3 has 16 amino acids. The DNA for the CDR3 is TGTGCCAGCAGGACTAGCGGGAGGGGCTCCTACAATGAGCAGTTCTTC. Protein sequence: CASRTSGRGSYNEQFF.

The chain has TRBV7-2 and TRBJ2-5; TRBD2 agrees at 7 bases. After removal of 4 bases from V and 4 bases from J, the junction contained 12 bases not matched to a gene. CDR3 length: 16 residues. Germline V lookup: CDR1 SGHTA, CDR2 FQGNSA. The CDR3 loop reads CASSWGYGGSLETQYF. CDR3 bases: TGTGCCAGCAGCTGGGGGTATGGCGGGAGTCTAGAGACCCAGTACTTC.

This clone appeared a few times. The chain is built from TRBV2 and TRBJ2-5; D call uncertain. Trimming left V 7 bases short and J 2 bases short, with 5 bases between. Germline CDR1 reads SNHLY; CDR2 reads FYNNEI. The length of the CDR3 is 11 residues. The chain's CDR3 is CASNIQETQYF. The DNA of the CDR3 is TGTGCCAGCAACATACAAGAGACCCAGTACTTC.

This clone was seen a handful of times. This chain uses TRBV2 with TRBJ2-1; 8 nucleotides line up with TRBD2. This CDR3 comprises 14 residues. V dropped 9 bases and J dropped 2; count of bases not matched to a gene: 6. Germline CDR1 SNHLY, CDR2 FYNNEI. The CDR3 sequence: CASSLAGTYNEQFF. The CDR3 bases are TGTGCCAGTTCTTTAGCGGGAACCTACAATGAGCAGTTCTTC.

The chain combines TRBV7-9 with TRBJ1-5; no firm D call. Trimming removed 4 bases at V and 6 bases at J, with 10 bases between. Germline-derived CDR1 and CDR2 are SEHNR and FQNEAQ (reference sequence). The CDR3 is 13 residues long. The CDR3 sequence: CASSSGLGQPQHF. In DNA form, the CDR3 reads TGTGCCAGCAGCTCCGGGTTGGGTCAGCCCCAGCATTTT.

This clone came up a few times. This chain connects TRBV30 to TRBJ2-1, with 13 nucleotides matching TRBD2. Germline lookup yields CDR1 GTSNPN and CDR2 SVGIG (reference sequence). V dropped 7 bases and J dropped 8; count of bases not matched to a gene: 8. This CDR3 is built from 14 residues. The CDR3 protein is CASRTSGSLYEQFF. The CDR3 coding sequence is TGTGCCTCCAGGACTAGCGGGAGTCTCTATGAGCAGTTCTTC.

The chain employs TRBV5-4 and TRBJ2-7; 8 bases fit TRBD1. Germline V gene data show CDR1 as SGHNT and CDR2 as YYREEE (reference sequence). The CDR3 sequence is 15 residues long. Unmatched junction bases numbered 8, after V lost 3 bases and J lost 3 bases. CDR3 nucleotides: TGTGCCAGCAGCTCGCAACAGGGGGGAGGCTACGAGCAGTACTTC. Its protein is CASSSQQGGGYEQYF.

CDR3 loop: CAWSVIQGRGYTF. The CDR3 nucleotides read TGTGCCTGGAGTGTCATACAGGGACGCGGCTACACCTTC. This chain uses TRBV30 with TRBJ1-2; possible D gene TRBD1, 6 bases. The germline V gene encodes CDR1 GTSNPN and CDR2 SVGIG (reference sequence). V was clipped by 0 bases and J by 8 bases, with 13 bases between them. The CDR3 loop spans 13 amino acids.

The CDR3 spells CASSHLDSQTHYGYTF. The CDR3 DNA follows: TGTGCCAGCTCGCATCTGGACAGCCAAACTCACTATGGCTACACCTTC. This chain connects TRBV18 to TRBJ1-2, with D tentatively TRBD1 (6 bases). V gave up 6 bases and J gave up 3 bases, with 20 bases separating them. The germline V gene encodes CDR1 KGHSH and CDR2 LQKENI. CDR3 length: 16 amino acids.

This clone was seen a handful of times. J is TRBJ1-1 and V is TRBV29-1, with D tentatively TRBD1 (6 bases). CDR1 and CDR2 from the germline V gene are SQVTM and ANQGSEA. Trimming cost V 2 bases and J 4 bases, with 8 bases left between them. CDR3 size: 12 residues. CDR3 in DNA: TGCAGCGTTGAACAGGGGTCCACTGAAGCTTTCTTT. It encodes CSVEQGSTEAFF.